This T cell receptor delta chain was identified during a study of gamma-delta T cells after stem cell transplantation. This clone was observed once. One end of the junction fails to match germline, which may point to a read error. TCRdb used CATT to re-call clones from the RT-PCR reads. The sample has about 11,000 delta-chain clones; 30% to 40% are singletons. The CDR3 consists of 14 residues. Germline CDR1 reads TVYSNPD; CDR2 reads GDNSRS (reference sequence). Sequenced material: gamma-delta T cells. The chain couples TRDV3 to TRDJ1; unclear D gene. The TCR comes from a human donor. It is not recorded whose cells these are; they may come from a transplant donor. In DNA form, the CDR3 reads TGTGCCTCTACCCCCTTTGTTGAAACCGCTAAACTCATCTTT. Translating gives CASTPFVETAKLIF.